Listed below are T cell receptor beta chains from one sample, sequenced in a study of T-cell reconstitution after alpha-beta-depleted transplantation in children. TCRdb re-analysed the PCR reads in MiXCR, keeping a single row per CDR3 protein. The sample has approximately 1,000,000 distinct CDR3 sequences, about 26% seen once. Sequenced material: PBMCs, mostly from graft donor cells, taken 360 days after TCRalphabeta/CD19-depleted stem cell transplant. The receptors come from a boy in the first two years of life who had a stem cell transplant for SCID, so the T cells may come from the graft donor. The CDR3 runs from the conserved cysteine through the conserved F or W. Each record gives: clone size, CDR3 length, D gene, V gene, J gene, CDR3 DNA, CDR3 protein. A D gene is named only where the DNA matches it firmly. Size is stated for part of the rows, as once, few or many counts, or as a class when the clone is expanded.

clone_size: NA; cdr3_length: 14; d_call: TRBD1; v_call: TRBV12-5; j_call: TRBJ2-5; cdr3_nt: TGTGCTAGTGGTTCCGGGACAGGCCAAGAGACCCAGTACTTC; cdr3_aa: CASGSGTGQETQYF
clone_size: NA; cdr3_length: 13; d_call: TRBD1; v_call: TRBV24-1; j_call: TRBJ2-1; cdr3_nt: TGTGCCACCAGTAGGGGTGTAGGGGGCGAGCAGTTCTTC; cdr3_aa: CATSRGVGGEQFF
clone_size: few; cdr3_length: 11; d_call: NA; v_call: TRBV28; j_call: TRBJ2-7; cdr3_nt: TGTGCCAGCAGTTTAGGGACGTACCAGTACTTC; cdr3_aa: CASSLGTYQYF
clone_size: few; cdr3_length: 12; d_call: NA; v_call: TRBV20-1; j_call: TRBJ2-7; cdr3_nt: TGCAGTGCTGGAGGCAAGGGGTACGAGCAGTACTTC; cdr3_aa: CSAGGKGYEQYF
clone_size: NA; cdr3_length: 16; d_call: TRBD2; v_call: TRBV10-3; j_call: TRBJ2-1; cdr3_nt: TGTGCCATCAGTAAGCGACTAGCGGGTGAAATGAATGAGCAGTTCTTC; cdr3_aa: CAISKRLAGEMNEQFF
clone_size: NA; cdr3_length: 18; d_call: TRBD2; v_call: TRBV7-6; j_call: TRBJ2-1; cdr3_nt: TGTGCCAGCAGCTTCTCGCGGGGGGCCATGAGCTCCTACAATGAGCAGTTCTTC; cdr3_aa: CASSFSRGAMSSYNEQFF
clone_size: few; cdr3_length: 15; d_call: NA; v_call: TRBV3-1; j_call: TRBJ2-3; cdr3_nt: TGTGCCAGCAGCCAAGAAGGGCGACGGGAAGTGGCGCAGTATTTT; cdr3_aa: CASSQEGRREVAQYF
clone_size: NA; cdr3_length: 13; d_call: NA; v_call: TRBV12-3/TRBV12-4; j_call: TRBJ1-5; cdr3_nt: TGTGCCAGCAGTTTTTCCCGAGATCAGCCCCAGCATTTT; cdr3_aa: CASSFSRDQPQHF
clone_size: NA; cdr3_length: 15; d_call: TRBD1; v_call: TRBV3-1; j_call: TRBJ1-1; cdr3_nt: TGTGCCAGCAGCCAAGAGGGACAGGGGACGAGGGAAGCTTTCTTT; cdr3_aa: CASSQEGQGTREAFF
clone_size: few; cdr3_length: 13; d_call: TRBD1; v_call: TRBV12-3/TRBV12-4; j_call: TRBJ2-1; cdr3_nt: TGTGCCAGCAGCTACAAGCCGGACAGGGTGCAGTTCTTC; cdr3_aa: CASSYKPDRVQFF
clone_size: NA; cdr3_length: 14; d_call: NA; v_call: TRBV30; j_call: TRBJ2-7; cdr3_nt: TGTGCCTGGAGTGTTTCATGGGATGGCTACGAGCAGTACTTC; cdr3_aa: CAWSVSWDGYEQYF
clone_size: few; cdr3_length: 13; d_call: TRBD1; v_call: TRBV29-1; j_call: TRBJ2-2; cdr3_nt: TGCAGCGTTCGGGACAGGGGGACCGGGGAGCTGTTTTTT; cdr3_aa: CSVRDRGTGELFF
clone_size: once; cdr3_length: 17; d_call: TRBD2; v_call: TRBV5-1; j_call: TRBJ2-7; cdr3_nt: TGCGCCAGCAGCTTGGCCCCCGCGGGAGGGGAGCTCTACGAGCAGTACTTC; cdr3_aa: CASSLAPAGGELYEQYF
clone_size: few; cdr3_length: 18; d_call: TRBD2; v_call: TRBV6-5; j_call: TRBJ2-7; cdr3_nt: TGTGCCAGCAGTTACTCGACTAGCGGGGGGCCTCCCCCTCTCGAGCAGTACTTC; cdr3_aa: CASSYSTSGGPPPLEQYF
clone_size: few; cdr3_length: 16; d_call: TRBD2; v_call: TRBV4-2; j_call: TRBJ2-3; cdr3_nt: TGTGCCAGCAGCCCCCCTAGCGGGGGGTCGCAAGATACGCAGTATTTT; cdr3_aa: CASSPPSGGSQDTQYF
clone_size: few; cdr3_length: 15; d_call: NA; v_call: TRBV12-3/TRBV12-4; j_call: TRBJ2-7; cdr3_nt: TGTGCCAGCAGTTTAGCGATCTCCGTGGATGACGAGCAGTACTTC; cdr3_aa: CASSLAISVDDEQYF
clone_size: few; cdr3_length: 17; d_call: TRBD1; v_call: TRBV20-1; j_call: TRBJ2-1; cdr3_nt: TGCAGTGCTAGCCCTTCGTTGGGACAGGGGTTTAACAATGAGCAGTTCTTC; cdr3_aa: CSASPSLGQGFNNEQFF
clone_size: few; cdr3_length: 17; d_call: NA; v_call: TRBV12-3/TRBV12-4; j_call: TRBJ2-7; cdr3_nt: TGTGCCAGCATGCCCGCGGCCCGTCGGGGGTTCTCCTACGAGCAGTACTTC; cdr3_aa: CASMPAARRGFSYEQYF
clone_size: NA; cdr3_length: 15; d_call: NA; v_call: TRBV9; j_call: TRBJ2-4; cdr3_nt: TGTGCCAGCAGCCCCCGGGACCTTACTGCCGACATTCAGTACTTC; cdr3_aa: CASSPRDLTADIQYF
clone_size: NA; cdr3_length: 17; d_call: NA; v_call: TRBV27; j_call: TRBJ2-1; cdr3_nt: TGTGCCAGCAGTTTATATGGACCGAGGGGCTCCTACAATGAGCAGTTCTTC; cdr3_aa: CASSLYGPRGSYNEQFF
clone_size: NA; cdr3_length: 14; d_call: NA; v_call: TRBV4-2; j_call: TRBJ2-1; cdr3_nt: TGTGCCAGCAGCTACTACGAGCGCATCGGTGAGCAGTTCTTC; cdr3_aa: CASSYYERIGEQFF
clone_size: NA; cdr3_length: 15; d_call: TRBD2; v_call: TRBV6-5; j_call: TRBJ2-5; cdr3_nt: TGTGCCAGCAGTTGGGCGGGGGGTTCCCAAGAGACCCAGTACTTC; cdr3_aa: CASSWAGGSQETQYF
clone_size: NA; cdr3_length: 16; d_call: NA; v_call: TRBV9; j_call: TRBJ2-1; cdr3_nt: TGTGCCAGCAGCGCCCTCGGAACAGGCTGGGTTGGTGAGCAGTTCTTC; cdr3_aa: CASSALGTGWVGEQFF